Shown below are 5 T cell receptor beta chains from a single sample sequenced in a study of T cell repertoires in cytomegalovirus infection. Their target antigens are unknown. One entry per CDR3 protein results from TCRdb running MiXCR on the reads. The table has some 310,000 distinct CDR3 sequences, approximately 25% seen once; the top ten hold about 14%. The material sequenced was cultured PBMCs, taken from culture after CMV antigen stimulation. These receptors were obtained from a human donor in good health (CMV status not recorded). Some clones in this sample may be carry-over from other donors' samples.

The V call is TRBV6-2 or TRBV6-3, the J call TRBJ2-1; 7 bases line up with TRBD2. Germline V gives CDR1 MNHEY, CDR2 SVGEGT. Trimming at V came to 4 bases and at J to 9 bases, leaving 21 bases not matched to a gene. This CDR3 is built from 18 residues. The CDR3 DNA is TGTGCCAGCAGTTTTGCGGGGCTCCGGGACTACCCCGATAGTGAGCAGTTCTTC. Its translation: CASSFAGLRDYPDSEQFF.

The chain has TRBV20-1 and TRBJ2-1; D is possibly TRBD1 (6 bases). V shed 4 bases and J shed 8 bases, with 9 bases lying between them. Germline-derived CDR1 and CDR2 are DFQATT and SNEGSKA (reference sequence). This CDR3 has 11 residues. CDR3 in DNA: TGCAGTGCTACGACAGGCTATGAGCAGTTCTTC. Amino acids: CSATTGYEQFF.

The chain combines TRBV3-1 with TRBJ2-2, with D tentatively TRBD2 (5 bases). Trimming took 4 bases from V and 6 from J, leaving 9 bases between them. The V gene's germline CDR1 is LGHDT and CDR2 YNNKEL (reference sequence). This CDR3 has 13 amino acids. Here the CDR3 DNA reads TGTGCCAGCAGCCCACTAGTTCCCGGGGAGCTGTTTTTT. Encoded protein: CASSPLVPGELFF.

The chain recombines TRBV4-3 with TRBJ2-1, with D tentatively TRBD1 (6 bases). Germline assignment: CDR1 LGHNA and CDR2 YSLEER. The CDR3 is 15 residues long. The V end was cut by 4 bases, the J end by 5 bases, with 15 bases between. CDR3 residues: CASSPLGGADNEQFF. The CDR3 nucleotides are TGCGCCAGCAGCCCCCTTGGGGGCGCGGACAATGAGCAGTTCTTC.

This chain uses TRBV27 with TRBJ1-2, with 12 nucleotides matching TRBD1. Trimming removed 2 bases from V and 8 bases from J; junction bases left unmatched: 3. This CDR3 spans 14 amino acids. Germline loops: CDR1 MNHEY, CDR2 SMNVEV (reference sequence). CDR3 loop: CASSLRGTGGGYTF. CDR3 in DNA: TGTGCCAGCAGTTTACGCGGGACAGGGGGCGGCTACACCTTC.